A selection of T cell receptor beta chains follows, all from one sample in a study of T cells in localized non-small cell lung cancer. The repertoire was sequenced with immunoSEQ multiplex PCR; TCRdb's copy has only in-frame clones and lacks some. The repertoire includes some 25,000 clones, 80% to 90% of them detected once, and 14% sits in the top ten. The sample was peripheral blood, taken before any cancer treatment. The receptors stem from a female donor over 55 with stage I lung adenocarcinoma. CDR3s include the opening cysteine and the closing phenylalanine or tryptophan. The order of the fields is V gene, J gene, CDR3 protein.

V gene: TRBV11-2; J gene: TRBJ1-6; CDR3 protein: CASSFPYSPLHF
V gene: TRBV19; J gene: TRBJ1-3; CDR3 protein: CASGYPGHSGNTIYF
V gene: TRBV5-4; J gene: TRBJ1-5; CDR3 protein: CASSLGSDQPQHF
V gene: TRBV30; J gene: TRBJ2-2; CDR3 protein: CAWSGYRNGELFF
V gene: TRBV11-3; J gene: TRBJ2-7; CDR3 protein: CASSLSFMVYEQYF
V gene: TRBV5-4; J gene: TRBJ1-1; CDR3 protein: CASSRKGQQLTEAFF
V gene: TRBV30; J gene: TRBJ1-1; CDR3 protein: CAWSRDRKSTEAFF
V gene: TRBV10-3; J gene: TRBJ1-4; CDR3 protein: CAISDQGADNEKLFF
V gene: TRBV10-3; J gene: TRBJ1-1; CDR3 protein: CAISETSGAGAFF
V gene: TRBV19; J gene: TRBJ1-1; CDR3 protein: CASSSRQGAITEAFF
V gene: TRBV7-9; J gene: TRBJ1-2; CDR3 protein: CASSLVQGGYTF
V gene: TRBV29-1; J gene: TRBJ2-3; CDR3 protein: CSVETGSTDTQYF
V gene: TRBV6-1; J gene: TRBJ2-7; CDR3 protein: CASLLGQGSYEQYF
V gene: TRBV27; J gene: TRBJ1-2; CDR3 protein: CASSLVGTGAANYGYTF
V gene: TRBV5-1; J gene: TRBJ2-2; CDR3 protein: CASSLAREGAGELFF
V gene: TRBV10-2; J gene: TRBJ2-7; CDR3 protein: CASSERTSGIYEQYF
V gene: TRBV4-1; J gene: TRBJ1-2; CDR3 protein: CASSHPVGGGYGYTF
V gene: TRBV27; J gene: TRBJ1-6; CDR3 protein: CASSLVGWDSPLHF
V gene: TRBV4-1; J gene: TRBJ2-1; CDR3 protein: CASSQEAGSSYNEQFF
V gene: TRBV19; J gene: TRBJ1-1; CDR3 protein: CASSIGARTGDGSEAFF
V gene: TRBV7-9; J gene: TRBJ1-2; CDR3 protein: CASSIPGHGAGYTF
V gene: TRBV5-6; J gene: TRBJ1-2; CDR3 protein: CASSLTGTANYGYTF
V gene: TRBV10-3; J gene: TRBJ2-5; CDR3 protein: CAISESVETQYF
V gene: TRBV5-1; J gene: TRBJ1-2; CDR3 protein: CASSRGVAGAGGYTF
V gene: TRBV6-1; J gene: TRBJ1-2; CDR3 protein: CASSEAFTGGFYGYTF
V gene: TRBV27; J gene: TRBJ2-7; CDR3 protein: CASTVWGGEQYF
V gene: TRBV19; J gene: TRBJ1-2; CDR3 protein: CASSIYSYVNYGYTF
V gene: TRBV6-6; J gene: TRBJ1-1; CDR3 protein: CASSRRATEAFF
V gene: TRBV6-5; J gene: TRBJ1-1; CDR3 protein: CASSSRQGRGATEAFF
V gene: TRBV19; J gene: TRBJ1-2; CDR3 protein: CASSAPPGGPTF
V gene: TRBV30; J gene: TRBJ2-3; CDR3 protein: CAWNTGGADTQYF
V gene: TRBV29-1; J gene: TRBJ2-7; CDR3 protein: CSVTLAASSYEQYF
V gene: TRBV4-1; J gene: TRBJ1-4; CDR3 protein: CASSQEKETGINEKLFF
V gene: TRBV11-2; J gene: TRBJ2-5; CDR3 protein: CASSLGLEETQYF
V gene: TRBV5-4; J gene: TRBJ1-1; CDR3 protein: CASQRGLNTEAFF